This entry lists 16 T cell receptor beta chains sequenced from one sample in a study of monozygotic twins with cystic fibrosis. The protocol was immunoSEQ multiplex PCR, while the TCRdb copy is restricted to in-frame clones and leaves out a portion. The data contain approximately 36,000 clones, under 95% of them seen just once; the ten biggest clones take up less than 0.2%. Sequencing was carried out using blood. Receptors originate from a boy aged 2 to 10 with cystic fibrosis.

This chain connects TRBV19 to TRBJ2-7, with 7 bases fitting TRBD2. Germline V gene data show CDR1 as LNHDA and CDR2 as SQIVND (reference sequence). The CDR3 extends over 16 amino acids. With 1 base clipped from V and 0 bases from J, the junction kept 6 bases outside the gene matches. CDR3 nucleotide sequence: TGTGCCAGTAGTATAGGTGCGGGGGAAGGCTCCTACGAGCAGTACTTC. Translation gives CASSIGAGEGSYEQYF.

V usage is TRBV2 and J usage is TRBJ1-5, with a tentative D call TRBD1 (5 bases). The CDR3 contains 13 residues. The germline gives CDR1 SNHLY, CDR2 FYNNEI. V lost 5 bases to trimming and J lost 1 base, with 6 bases between them. This CDR3 reads CASSWDSNQPQHF. The CDR3 DNA sequence: TGTGCCAGCAGTTGGGACAGCAATCAGCCCCAGCATTTT.

V is TRBV10-3 and J is TRBJ2-1, with 7 bases that match TRBD2. The V gene end was trimmed by 2 bases and the J gene end by 0 bases; junction bases not matched to a gene: 7. Germline CDR1 is ENHRY and CDR2 is SYGVKD. The CDR3 extends over 17 amino acids. CDR3 coding DNA: TGTGCCATCAGTGAGCGTATAGCGGGTAGCTCCTACAATGAGCAGTTCTTC. It is translated as CAISERIAGSSYNEQFF.

The gene calls are TRBV18 and TRBJ2-1; D is uncertain. Germline V gives CDR1 KGHSH, CDR2 LQKENI. Trimming shortened V by 2 bases and J by 5 bases, and 10 bases separated the two germline ends. The CDR3 sequence is 14 residues long. CDR3 loop: CASSPGWPNNEQFF. DNA of the CDR3: TGTGCCAGCTCACCAGGTTGGCCCAACAATGAGCAGTTCTTC.

This clone is a singleton in its sample. The J gene is TRBJ1-1, the V gene TRBV27, with a weak D call TRBD1 (5 bases). Per germline, CDR1 MNHEY and CDR2 SMNVEV (reference sequence). Trimming removed 2 bases at V and 5 bases at J, with 9 bases between. There are 13 residues in the CDR3. For the CDR3, the DNA is TGTGCCAGCAGTTTACGGGGGTTTACTGAAGCTTTCTTT. This sequence encodes CASSLRGFTEAFF.

This chain uses TRBV9 with TRBJ2-7; perhaps D is TRBD1 or TRBD2 (5 bases each). The V and J ends lost 4 bases and 3 bases respectively, with 20 bases between them. From germline, CDR1 is SGDLS and CDR2 YYNGEE. The CDR3 covers 16 residues. Here the CDR3 reads CASSRDPWDAHYEQYF. The CDR3 region has the DNA TGTGCCAGCAGCCGCGATCCGTGGGACGCCCACTACGAGCAGTACTTC.

This chain connects TRBV6-5 to TRBJ1-2; D not certain. Germline CDR1 is MNHEY and CDR2 is SVGAGI. With 8 bases removed from V and 2 bases from J, the gap between germline ends came to 9 bases. The length of the CDR3 is 12 residues. The CDR3 coding sequence is TGTGCCAGCCTCGGCAGGAACTATGGCTACACCTTC. Its protein is CASLGRNYGYTF.

The J gene is TRBJ2-7, the V gene TRBV7-8; D is undetermined. V shed 2 bases and J shed 2 bases, with 10 bases lying between them. The V gene's germline CDR1 is SGHVS and CDR2 FQNEAQ. The CDR3 loop spans 14 amino acids. DNA for the CDR3: TGTGCCAGCAGCTTATACGCAGGACCCTACGAGCAGTACTTC. Residues: CASSLYAGPYEQYF. The full variable domain, with the rest looked up from reference TRBV7-8 and TRBJ2-7, is GAGVSQSPRYKVAKRGQDVALRCDPISGHVSLFWYQQALGQGPEFLTYFQNEAQLDKSGLPSDRFFAERPEGSVSTLKIQRTQQEDSAVYLCASSLYAGPYEQYFGPGTRLTVT.

This chain connects TRBV7-2 to TRBJ1-6; 9 positions match TRBD1. CDR3 length equals 14 residues. Per the germline V gene, CDR1 is SGHTA and CDR2 is FQGNSA. Trimming at V came to 5 bases and at J to 8 bases, leaving 4 bases not matched to a gene. The CDR3 region has the DNA TGTGCCAGCAGCCATGGACAGGGGCATTCACCCCTCCACTTT. This encodes CASSHGQGHSPLHF. The whole variable domain, remainder taken from reference TRBV7-2 and TRBJ1-6, is GAGVSQSPSNKVTEKGKDVELRCDPISGHTALYWYRQSLGQGLEFLIYFQGNSAPDKSGLPSDRFSAERTGGSVSTLTIQRTQQEDSAVYLCASSHGQGHSPLHFGNGTRLTVT.

The genes are TRBV7-9 and TRBJ1-1, with unresolved D. V lost 4 bases, J lost 5 bases, and 11 bases lay in between. Germline-derived CDR1 and CDR2 are SEHNR and FQNEAQ (reference sequence). This CDR3 has 13 amino acids. This CDR3 is CASSSEGSTEAFF. In DNA, the CDR3 is TGTGCCAGCAGCTCGGAGGGATCGACTGAAGCTTTCTTT.

The V gene is TRBV11-2, the J gene TRBJ1-5; D not certain. In germline, CDR1 is SGHAT, CDR2 FQNNGV. The ends were cut back, 5 bases at V and 1 base at J, with 18 bases in the middle. The CDR3 extends over 17 amino acids. The CDR3 protein is CASSPGRGPGSNQPQHF. For the CDR3, the DNA is TGTGCCAGCAGCCCTGGGCGCGGCCCGGGAAGCAATCAGCCCCAGCATTTT.

The J gene is TRBJ2-7, the V gene TRBV4-3; D gene uncertain. The germline CDR1 and CDR2 sequences are LGHNA and YSLEER. V lost 1 base and J 10 bases, leaving 8 bases between the germline ends. The CDR3 is made up of 11 amino acids. CDR3 nucleotides: TGCGCCAGCAGCCAAGGGGCAGACCAGTACTTC. This translates into CASSQGADQYF.

The V and J genes are TRBV5-4 and TRBJ2-7, with D possibly being TRBD1 (6 bases). In germline, CDR1 is SGHNT, CDR2 YYREEE (reference sequence). Trimming removed 4 bases from V and 3 bases from J, with 11 bases in between. CDR3 length: 13 amino acids. The DNA for the CDR3 is TGTGCCAGCAGCATCCAGGGGTACTACGAGCAGTACTTC. It is translated as CASSIQGYYEQYF.

This chain links TRBV20-1 with TRBJ2-1; tentatively, D is TRBD2 (6 bases). The CDR3 is 10 residues long. Germline values: CDR1 DFQATT, CDR2 SNEGSKA (reference sequence). V lost 6 bases and J 9 bases, leaving 9 bases between the germline ends. DNA of the CDR3: TGCAGTGCCCCGGGAGTTGAGCAGTTCTTC. It is translated as CSAPGVEQFF.

There are a few counts of this clone. The rearrangement uses TRBV5-1 and TRBJ1-1; D ambiguous. CDR3 length: 15 amino acids. The V gene's germline CDR1 is SGHRS and CDR2 YFSETQ. The V gene lost 0 bases and the J gene lost 5 bases, with 14 bases spanning the gap. This chain's CDR3 is CASSLAFPTGTEAFF. CDR3 nucleotides: TGCGCCAGCAGCTTGGCCTTCCCGACCGGGACTGAAGCTTTCTTT.

This chain links TRBV5-6 with TRBJ2-7; 11 nucleotides agree with TRBD2. The length of the CDR3 is 15 residues. CDR1 and CDR2 (germline): SGHDT, YYEEEE. The V segment lost 4 bases and the J segment 2 bases; nucleotides outside the gene matches: 5. The CDR3 nucleotides are TGTGCCAGCAGCGATACTAGCGGGGGTACCTACGAGCAGTACTTC. This codes for CASSDTSGGTYEQYF.